This entry lists 14 T cell receptor beta chains sequenced from one sample in a study of cytomegalovirus exposure and HLA in healthy donors (dated by TCRdb to 2016 to 2017). Library creation used the immunoSEQ multiplex PCR assay. The multiplex PCR relied on a mix of 60 forward primers for TCR Vbeta segments and 13 reverse primers for TCR Jbeta segments. TCRdb mirrors the immuneACCESS table, restricted to in-frame sequences. Some clones are absent from its copies; in checked studies, under half trace to an unresolved V gene, and the reason for the others is unknown. Here the sample has 130,000 to 150,000 clones; about 82% occur a single time. About 2.2% of the sample goes to the ten largest clones. Material for sequencing was PBMCs. Receptor source: a man in his thirties or forties in good health and CMV-seronegative.

In this sample, this clone turned up a few times. The J gene is TRBJ1-1, the V gene TRBV4-1; 7 bases align to TRBD1. The CDR3 is 15 amino acids. Trimming took 1 base from V and 5 from J; bases not matched to a gene: 7. Germline lookup yields CDR1 MGHRA and CDR2 YSYEKL. The CDR3 sequence: CASSQAGGRGTEAFF. The CDR3 nucleotides are TGCGCCAGCAGCCAAGCAGGGGGAAGAGGAACTGAAGCTTTCTTT.

This clone was detected only a few times. The chain combines TRBV5-1 with TRBJ2-1; D may be TRBD2 (6 bases). The germline V and J ends were trimmed by 4 bases and 14 bases, with 25 bases remaining between them. The CDR3 runs to 15 residues. In germline, CDR1 is SGHRS, CDR2 YFSETQ. The CDR3 nucleotides read TGCGCCAGCAGCCCGGAAATACCGGGGACGGGCGGGAAGTTCTTC. This encodes CASSPEIPGTGGKFF.

The chain employs TRBV19 and TRBJ1-5, with no clear D. CDR1 and CDR2 from the germline V gene are LNHDA and SQIVND (reference sequence). The CDR3 totals 13 residues. V was pared by 7 bases and J by 0 bases, with 7 bases between. The CDR3 loop is CASTPDSNQPQHF. CDR3 sequence (DNA): TGTGCCAGTACCCCAGATAGCAATCAGCCCCAGCATTTT. Using reference TRBV19 and TRBJ1-5 for the parts outside the CDR3, the full variable domain is DGGITQSPKYLFRKEGQNVTLSCEQNLNHDAMYWYRQDPGQGLRLIYYSQIVNDFQKGDIAEGYSVSREKKESFPLTVTSAQKNPTAFYLCASTPDSNQPQHFGDGTRLSIL.

The rearrangement joins TRBV5-1 to TRBJ2-1; 7 bases agree with TRBD2. Germline V gene sequence: CDR1 SGHRS, CDR2 YFSETQ. The CDR3 sequence is 16 residues long. J lost 0 bases, V lost 7 bases, and 10 bases had no gene match. CDR3 nucleotide sequence: TGCGCCAGCGCTCTCCCTAGCGGAAGCTCCTACAATGAGCAGTTCTTC. Translation: CASALPSGSSYNEQFF.

DNA of the CDR3: TGTGCCGTAGGAGGGACTAGCGGGGGGGCCACCGGGGAGCTGTTTTTT. This encodes CAVGGTSGGATGELFF. The chain joins TRBV10-3 to TRBJ2-2, with 16 positions matching TRBD2. This CDR3 has 16 residues. Germline V CDR1 and CDR2: ENHRY, SYGVKD. The ends lost 11 bases at V and 4 bases at J; junction bases unmatched: 7.

This clone has a single count. This chain links TRBV5-1 with TRBJ1-1, with 7 bases matching TRBD1. CDR3 length equals 18 residues. J was trimmed by 0 bases and V by 3 bases; bases with no gene match: 14. Germline CDR1 is SGHRS and CDR2 is YFSETQ. The CDR3: CASSSELGTASVNTEAFF. The CDR3 bases are TGCGCCAGCAGCTCTGAGCTTGGGACAGCCTCAGTGAACACTGAAGCTTTCTTT.

This chain links TRBV5-6 with TRBJ2-2; 9 bases map to TRBD1. The CDR3 is 16 residues long. Per the germline V gene, CDR1 is SGHDT and CDR2 is YYEEEE. The V gene end was trimmed by 4 bases and the J gene end by 7 bases; junction bases not matched to a gene: 11. As DNA, the CDR3 is TGTGCCAGCAGCCACAAGACAGGGGGATTCTACGGGGAGCTGTTTTTT. Its protein product is CASSHKTGGFYGELFF.

V and J are TRBV5-1 and TRBJ2-3, with 10 bases matching TRBD2. The ends lost 4 bases at V and 2 bases at J; junction bases unmatched: 4. Germline-derived CDR1 and CDR2 are SGHRS and YFSETQ. This CDR3 is 15 amino acids long. CDR3 DNA sequence: TGCGCCAGCAGCCCGGGGACTAGCGTCACAGATACGCAGTATTTT. It specifies CASSPGTSVTDTQYF.

The chain carries TRBV19 and TRBJ1-1; 7 nucleotides line up with TRBD1. This CDR3 has 14 residues. V trimming: 6 bases; J trimming: 4 bases; junction bases outside the gene matches: 8. From germline, CDR1 is LNHDA and CDR2 SQIVND (reference sequence). CDR3 nucleotides: TGTGCCAGTAGGGAAGACAGGGTCGGCACTGAAGCTTTCTTT. This gives the protein CASREDRVGTEAFF.

V is TRBV27 and J is TRBJ2-2; TRBD1 matches at 9 bases. The V gene end was trimmed by 2 bases and the J gene end by 4 bases; junction bases not matched to a gene: 5. CDR1 is MNHEY and CDR2 is SMNVEV in the germline V gene (reference sequence). The CDR3 loop spans 16 amino acids. The chain's CDR3 is CASSLTGQGPTGELFF. Written as DNA, the CDR3 is TGTGCCAGCAGTTTAACGGGACAGGGTCCCACCGGGGAGCTGTTTTTT.

The sample holds one count of this clone. This sequence joins TRBV19 and TRBJ1-5; TRBD1 matches 7 bases. The CDR3 spans 15 residues. Germline V CDR1 and CDR2: LNHDA, SQIVND (reference sequence). V lost 8 bases to trimming and J lost 3 bases; unmatched junction nucleotides: 10. CDR3 in amino acids: CASRRGGFDNQPQHF. For the CDR3, the DNA is TGTGCCAGTCGTCGAGGGGGCTTCGACAATCAGCCCCAGCATTTT.

V gene TRBV28 combines with J gene TRBJ1-1; 8 nucleotides align to TRBD1. This CDR3 contains 14 residues. CDR1 is MDHEN, CDR2 SYDVKM, per germline. J gave up 3 bases and V 5 bases, and 5 bases lay outside the gene matches. CDR3 residues: CASSDTGGDTEAFF. The CDR3 bases are TGTGCCAGCAGTGATACAGGGGGAGACACTGAAGCTTTCTTT.

The J gene is TRBJ1-5, the V gene TRBV15; unclear D gene. The CDR3 covers 14 residues. V was trimmed by 2 bases and J by 3 bases, leaving 8 bases between them. CDR1 and CDR2 (germline): LNHNV, YYDKDF (reference sequence). CDR3 residues: CATSRQVTNQPQHF. The CDR3 bases are TGTGCCACCAGCAGACAGGTAACCAATCAGCCCCAGCATTTT.

This chain uses TRBV4-1 with TRBJ2-7, with D possibly matching TRBD1 (5 bases). Trimming removed 2 bases from V and 3 bases from J, with 8 bases in between. The CDR3 extends over 13 amino acids. CDR1 is MGHRA and CDR2 is YSYEKL in the germline V gene. The DNA of the CDR3 is TGCGCCAGCAGCCAAACCAGGGACTACGAGCAGTACTTC. As protein: CASSQTRDYEQYF.